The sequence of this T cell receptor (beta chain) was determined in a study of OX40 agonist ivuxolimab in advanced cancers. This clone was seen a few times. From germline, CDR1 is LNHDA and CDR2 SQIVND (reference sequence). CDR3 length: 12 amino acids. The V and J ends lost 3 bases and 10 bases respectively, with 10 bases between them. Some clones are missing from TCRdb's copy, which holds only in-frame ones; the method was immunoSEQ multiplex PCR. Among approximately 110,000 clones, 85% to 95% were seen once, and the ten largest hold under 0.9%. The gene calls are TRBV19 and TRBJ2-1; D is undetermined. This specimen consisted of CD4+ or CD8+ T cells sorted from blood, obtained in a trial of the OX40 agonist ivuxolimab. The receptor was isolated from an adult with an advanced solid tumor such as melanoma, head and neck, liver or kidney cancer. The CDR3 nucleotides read TGTGCCAGTAGTATGTCAGGCCCCGAGCAGTTCTTC. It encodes CASSMSGPEQFF. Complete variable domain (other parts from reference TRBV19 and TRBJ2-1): DGGITQSPKYLFRKEGQNVTLSCEQNLNHDAMYWYRQDPGQGLRLIYYSQIVNDFQKGDIAEGYSVSREKKESFPLTVTSAQKNPTAFYLCASSMSGPEQFFGPGTRLTVL.